This T cell receptor beta chain was identified in a study of cytomegalovirus exposure and HLA in healthy donors. Vbeta (60) and Jbeta (13) primers were used in the PCR. Original analysis: Per a later analysis, the number of unique TCR beta chains was approximately 80 million, of which about 11 million were shared. The method was immunoSEQ multiplex PCR; TCRdb's version includes in-frame clones alone and lacks a portion of them. The V and J calls and clone size were taken over from that table, and D and trimming were inferred from the DNA. The sample consists of around 140,000 clones, 70% to 85% of them appearing once. For this clone: The target antigen is unknown.

V lost 0 bases and J 9 bases, leaving 21 bases between the germline ends. There are 16 residues in the CDR3. Germline V gene sequence: CDR1 SGHRS, CDR2 YFSETQ. Points from the study as a whole: TCR beta V- and J-gene trimming was later associated with a missense DCLRE1C variant. The study designated 150 or so TCR beta chains cytomegalovirus-associated.

The rearrangement uses TRBV5-1 and TRBJ1-2, with D perhaps TRBD1 (5 bases). The sequence came from a female donor in good health and CMV-seronegative. Source material: PBMCs. The CDR3, as DNA: TGCGCCAGCAGCTTGGAACCCGGGAGGGGACCTATGAGCTACACCTTC. This translates into CASSLEPGRGPMSYTF.